The 9 T cell receptor beta chains below were found in one sample sequenced in a study of chemoradiotherapy in HPV16-positive cancers. Here immunoSEQ multiplex PCR was the method, and the copy in TCRdb shows in-frame clones only, minus some. The top ten clones hold 2.5% to 4% of a sample with 50,000 to 55,000 clones, roughly nine tenths of them seen once. The sample was blood, taken from a patient who underwent chemoradiotherapy. The receptors were sampled from a human donor with HPV-associated anogenital cancer.

The rearrangement joins TRBV2 to TRBJ1-5, with a tentative D call TRBD1 (6 bases). V gave up 8 bases and J gave up 9 bases, with 14 bases separating them. Looked up from germline, CDR1 is SNHLY and CDR2 is FYNNEI. CDR3 length equals 12 residues. This chain's CDR3 is CASHGGLGPQHF. The CDR3, as DNA: TGTGCCAGCCACGGGGGGCTGGGGCCCCAGCATTTT.

This clone was recorded only once. The genes are TRBV27 and TRBJ2-1; possibly TRBD1 or TRBD2 for D (6 bases each). Trimming took 5 bases from V and 9 from J, leaving 20 bases between them. The CDR3 has 15 residues. Germline V CDR1 and CDR2: MNHEY, SMNVEV (reference sequence). CDR3 residues: CASSHRVGGLSEQFF. The CDR3 coding sequence is TGTGCCAGCAGTCACAGGGTCGGGGGATTAAGTGAGCAGTTCTTC.

The V call is TRBV6-6, the J call TRBJ2-5, with TRBD1 identical over 10 bases. The CDR3 totals 14 residues. V dropped 11 bases and J dropped 3; count of bases not matched to a gene: 9. Germline values: CDR1 MNHNY, CDR2 SVGAGI (reference sequence). DNA of the CDR3: TGTGCCGCAGGACAGGGGGTTGGGAAAGAGACCCAGTACTTC. Protein sequence: CAAGQGVGKETQYF.

V gene TRBV29-1 combines with J gene TRBJ2-1, with a possible D match to TRBD1 (5 bases). Germline V gene data show CDR1 as SQVTM and CDR2 as ANQGSEA. This CDR3 is 11 amino acids long. Trimming shortened V by 5 bases and J by 8 bases, and 10 bases separated the two germline ends. CDR3 nucleotides: TGCAGCGTTCTAAGGGGTGATGAGCAGTTCTTC. This sequence encodes CSVLRGDEQFF.

The V and J genes are TRBV4-1 and TRBJ2-7; 10 bases match TRBD2. After removal of 0 bases from V and 2 bases from J, the junction contained 10 bases not matched to a gene. This CDR3 has 18 amino acids. Germline values: CDR1 MGHRA, CDR2 YSYEKL. CDR3 region: CASSQERYLSGRAYEQYF. Here the CDR3 DNA reads TGCGCCAGCAGCCAAGAACGTTACCTCAGCGGGAGGGCCTACGAGCAGTACTTC.

The CDR3 here is CSGYRGGYTF. The CDR3 DNA sequence: TGCAGTGGCTACAGGGGTGGCTACACCTTC. J is TRBJ1-2 and V is TRBV20-1; 7 nucleotides line up with TRBD1. The V segment lost 7 bases and the J segment 7 bases; nucleotides outside the gene matches: 3. Germline loops: CDR1 DFQATT, CDR2 SNEGSKA (reference sequence). The CDR3 runs to 10 residues.

This chain connects TRBV2 to TRBJ2-2; no reliable D call. The CDR3 length is 14 residues. Germline lookup yields CDR1 SNHLY and CDR2 FYNNEI. V gave up 8 bases and J gave up 1 base, with 11 bases separating them. CDR3 nucleotide sequence: TGTGCCAGCTCGGCAATGGTGAACACCGGGGAGCTGTTTTTT. It specifies CASSAMVNTGELFF.

The CDR3 here is CASRTGFTEAFF. The CDR3 coding sequence is TGTGCCAGTAGGACAGGGTTTACTGAAGCTTTCTTT. The chain couples TRBV19 to TRBJ1-1; 7 bases fit TRBD1. The CDR3 loop spans 12 amino acids. Germline assignment: CDR1 LNHDA and CDR2 SQIVND (reference sequence). The V and J ends lost 6 bases and 5 bases, in that order; junction bases with no gene match: 3.

The V call is TRBV5-1, the J call TRBJ2-1; 9 bases are shared with TRBD1. The CDR3 covers 14 residues. CDR1 SGHRS and CDR2 YFSETQ come from the germline V gene. V shed 7 bases, J shed 5 bases, and the junction held 7 bases outside the gene matches. Written as DNA, the CDR3 is TGCGCCAGCCGGCCCGGGACAGGGAACAATGAGCAGTTCTTC. This codes for CASRPGTGNNEQFF.